This T cell receptor beta chain was retrieved from a study of T cells in Graves' hyperthyroidism and ophthalmopathy. This clonotype was recorded many times. V was cut by 9 bases and J by 2 bases, with 18 bases left in between. Germline V lookup: CDR1 SGHVS, CDR2 FQNEAQ. CDR3 length: 15 amino acids. Template material for amplifying TCR beta CDR3 regions consisted of RNA transcripts. The HTBI primer set served for first-round RT-PCR of the TCR CDR3. TCRdb fed the multiplex PCR reads into MiXCR, producing one record per CDR3 protein. The data show 600,000 or so distinct CDR3 sequences, with about 14% seen just once and 12% held by the top ten.

This chain uses TRBV7-8 with TRBJ2-3; D call uncertain. The sample comprised blood. This clonotype was sampled from a woman in her forties or fifties with Graves' ophthalmopathy. The CDR3 DNA sequence: TGTGCCAGTGATGGGTCTCGCCGCTCCACAGATACGCAGTATTTT. Translating gives CASDGSRRSTDTQYF.